This TCR beta chain was sequenced during a study of blood T cells in healthy people across ages (dated by TCRdb to 2015 to 2017). Context from the whole study: Template switching captured roughly one uniquely barcoded TCR beta cDNA molecule per two T cells in model experiments. To avoid experimental bias, donors of different ages were spread randomly across the sequencing lanes. Two additional independent replicas of 1 million unique cDNA reads from the same blood draw were analyzed for two donors (one aged 18 to 30 and one aged 80 or older). Age-related changes in TCR beta repertoire diversity were measured in the study by deep sequencing normalized with unique cDNA molecular identifiers. Donors were grouped into four age groups: young (average roughly 17 years), middle-aged (around 39), aged (around 62) and long-lived (over 80).

As concerns this clonotype: No antigen is known for it. Base quality data are lacking; no much larger clone is found one base away.

Systemically healthy Caucasian individuals from Russia, 35 to 40 in total and aged 6 to 90 years, were included as donors. Each donor gave ten milliliters of peripheral blood, collected into EDTA-treated Vacutainer tubes. Ficoll-Paque density-gradient centrifugation was used to isolate PBMCs, with at least 7 million per sample. Total RNA was extracted from PBMCs with Trizol reagent, with at least 5.5 micrograms obtained per sample. The percentages of naive CD45RAhigh/CD27high T cells were determined by flow cytometry on a PBMC aliquot from every donor. The library was obtained by 5' RACE. Instrument used: Illumina HiSeq 2500. A second PCR of about 6 to 11 cycles was performed with a sample-barcoded 5' primer and a J-beta primer mix. Each TCR beta cDNA molecule received a unique molecular identifier from a template-switch 5' adaptor carrying 12 random nucleotides. Each sample yielded at least 3 million CDR3-containing paired-end reads. All of the RNA was converted into first-strand cDNA using the Mint cDNA synthesis kit, with a TRBC-specific oligonucleotide serving as the primer. Following uracil-DNA glycosylase treatment, all cDNA underwent a first 18-cycle PCR with the universal primers M1SS and BC2_uni_R. Per the original workflow: Normalization of each sample was performed by random selection of 1 million high-quality reads, each carrying a distinct molecular identifier. Reads sharing molecular identifiers were discarded rather than binned into consensus sequences. MiTCR, set to a Q25 quality threshold and the strictest error-elimination algorithm, was used for CDR3 identification, clonotype clustering and error correction. A nonparametric unseen species model using Euler transformation provided a lower-bound estimate of total TCR beta diversity. The raw public data were reprocessed by TCRdb itself: fastp quality trimming at Q25, MiXCR clonotype calling, in-frame beta chains only. Identical CDR3 protein sequences are pooled into one entry, listed with their most common genes and DNA. The V and J calls follow TCRdb's processing rather than the paper's. In this sample the table shows 1.4 million or so distinct CDR3 sequences, approximately 39% of which occur a single time. The ten biggest clones cover 4% of the sample.

General findings and caveats noted by the study authors: As age increased, observed TCR beta diversity per million T cells dropped in a roughly linear way, and a significant reduction was already evident by age 40. Donor CMV infection status was unknown, potentially confounding age-related changes in expanded clonotypes. The percentage of naive T cells measured by flow cytometry correlated strongly with observed TCR beta diversity. Total diversity estimates from one million sequenced T cells were considered lower bounds and underestimates. Compared with the aged group, more naive CD4+ T cells, fewer expanded clones and increased TCR diversity were shown by the long-lived group, suggesting age selection. Bulk unsorted PBMC profiling prevented conclusive comparison of naive and antigen-experienced compartments.

This receptor was obtained from a woman younger than 35 in good health. The sequenced material came from blood.

The CDR3 region reads CSARGLAKQETQYF. The DNA sequence reads TGCAGTGCTAGGGGACTAGCGAAACAAGAGACCCAGTACTTC. The rearrangement joined TRBV20-1 to TRBJ2-5; the central 10 bases match TRBD2. Relative to germline, V is missing 3 bases and J is missing 2 bases, with 3 bases of the junction outside any gene match. Counted from cysteine to phenylalanine, this CDR3 has 14 amino acids. Only the CDR3 DNA stays, 42 bases, in frame from base 1. Taken from the germline V gene (reference sequence), the CDR1 and CDR2 loops are DFQATT and SNEGSKA.